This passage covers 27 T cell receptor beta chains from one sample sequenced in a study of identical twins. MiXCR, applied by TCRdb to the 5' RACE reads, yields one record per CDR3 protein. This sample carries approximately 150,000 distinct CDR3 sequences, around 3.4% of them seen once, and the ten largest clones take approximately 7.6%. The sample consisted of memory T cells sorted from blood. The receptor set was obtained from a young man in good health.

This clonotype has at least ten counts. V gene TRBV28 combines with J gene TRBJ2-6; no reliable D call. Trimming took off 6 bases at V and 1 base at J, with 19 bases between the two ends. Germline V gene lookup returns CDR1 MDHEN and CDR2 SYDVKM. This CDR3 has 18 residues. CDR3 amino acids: CASRSPSLSVSGANVLTF. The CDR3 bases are TGTGCCAGCAGGTCTCCCTCCCTTAGTGTGTCTGGGGCCAACGTCCTGACTTTC.

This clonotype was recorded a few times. CDR3 nucleotides: TGTGCCAGCAGCTTACGTACTGGGGCCAACGTCCTGACTTTC. As protein: CASSLRTGANVLTF. The chain recombines TRBV11-2 with TRBJ2-6; D unclear. V shed 2 bases and J shed 2 bases, with 4 bases lying between them. Germline V gives CDR1 SGHAT, CDR2 FQNNGV. The CDR3 runs 14 residues.

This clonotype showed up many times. The CDR3: CASSRGSPGPYNEQFF. Here the CDR3 DNA reads TGTGCCAGCAGCCGAGGGAGTCCAGGGCCCTACAATGAGCAGTTCTTC. The rearrangement links TRBV9 to TRBJ2-1, with D perhaps assigned TRBD1 or TRBD2 (5 bases each). V was clipped by 4 bases and J by 2 bases, with 16 bases between them. Germline CDR1 reads SGDLS; CDR2 reads YYNGEE. This CDR3 region has 16 residues.

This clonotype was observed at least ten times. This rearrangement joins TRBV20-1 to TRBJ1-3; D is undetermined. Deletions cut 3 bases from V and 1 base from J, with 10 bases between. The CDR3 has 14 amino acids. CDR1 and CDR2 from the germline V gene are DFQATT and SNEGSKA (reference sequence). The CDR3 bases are TGCAGTGCTAGGTCCATGCTATCTGGAAACACCATATATTTT. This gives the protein CSARSMLSGNTIYF.

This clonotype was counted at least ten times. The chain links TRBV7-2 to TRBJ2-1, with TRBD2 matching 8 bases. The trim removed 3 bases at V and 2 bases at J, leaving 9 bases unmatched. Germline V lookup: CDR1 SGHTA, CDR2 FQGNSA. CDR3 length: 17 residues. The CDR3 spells CASSLALVAGPYNEQFF. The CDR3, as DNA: TGTGCCAGCAGCTTGGCCCTAGTAGCGGGGCCCTACAATGAGCAGTTCTTC.

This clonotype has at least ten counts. The CDR3 is CASSYDGRAFLSGANVLTF. In nucleotides, the CDR3 is TGCGCCAGCAGCTATGACGGAAGGGCCTTTCTCTCTGGGGCCAACGTCCTGACTTTC. The rearrangement joins TRBV5-1 to TRBJ2-6, with D hard to call. The CDR3 spans 19 residues. CDR1 is SGHRS, CDR2 YFSETQ, per germline. V was pared by 3 bases and J by 0 bases, with 19 bases between. Variable domain in full (rest from reference TRBV5-1 and TRBJ2-6): KAGVTQTPRYLIKTRGQQVTLSCSPISGHRSVSWYQQTPGQGLQFLFEYFSETQRNKGNFPGRFSGRQFSNSRSEMNVSTLELGDSALYLCASSYDGRAFLSGANVLTFGAGSRLTVL.

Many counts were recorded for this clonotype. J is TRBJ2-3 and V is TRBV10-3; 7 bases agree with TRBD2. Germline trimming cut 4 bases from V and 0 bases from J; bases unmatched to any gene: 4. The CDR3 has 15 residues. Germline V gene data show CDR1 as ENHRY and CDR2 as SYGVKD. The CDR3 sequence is CAISGLAESTDTQYF. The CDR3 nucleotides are TGTGCCATCAGTGGGCTAGCGGAGAGCACAGATACGCAGTATTTT.

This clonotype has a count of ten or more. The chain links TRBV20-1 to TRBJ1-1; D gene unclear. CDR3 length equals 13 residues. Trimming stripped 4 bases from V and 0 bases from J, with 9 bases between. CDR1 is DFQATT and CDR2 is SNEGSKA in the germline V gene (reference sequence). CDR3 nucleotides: TGCAGTGCTAAGTTAGGATTGAACACTGAAGCTTTCTTT. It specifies CSAKLGLNTEAFF.

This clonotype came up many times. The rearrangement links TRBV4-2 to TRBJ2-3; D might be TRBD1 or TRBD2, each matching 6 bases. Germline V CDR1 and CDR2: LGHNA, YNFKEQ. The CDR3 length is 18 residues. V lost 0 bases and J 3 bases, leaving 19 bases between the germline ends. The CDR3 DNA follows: TGTGCCAGCAGCCAAGATCCCAGGGGCCCAGGAGGGACAGATACGCAGTATTTT. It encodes CASSQDPRGPGGTDTQYF.

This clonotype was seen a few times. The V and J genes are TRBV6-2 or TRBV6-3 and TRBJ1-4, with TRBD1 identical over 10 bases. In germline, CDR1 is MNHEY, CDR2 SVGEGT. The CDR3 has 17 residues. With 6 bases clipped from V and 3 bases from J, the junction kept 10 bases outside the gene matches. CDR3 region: CASSTGTGALSNEKLFF. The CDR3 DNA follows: TGTGCCAGCAGCACCGGGACAGGGGCTCTGTCTAATGAAAAACTGTTTTTT.

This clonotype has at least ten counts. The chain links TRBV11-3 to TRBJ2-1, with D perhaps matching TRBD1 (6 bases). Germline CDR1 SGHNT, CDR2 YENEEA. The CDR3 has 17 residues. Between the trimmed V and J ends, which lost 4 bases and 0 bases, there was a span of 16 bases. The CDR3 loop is CASSSLDRWSSYNEQFF. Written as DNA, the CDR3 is TGTGCCAGCAGCTCCCTCGACAGGTGGAGCTCCTACAATGAGCAGTTCTTC. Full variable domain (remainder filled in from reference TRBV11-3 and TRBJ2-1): EAGVVQSPRYKIIEKKQPVAFWCNPISGHNTLYWYLQNLGQGPELLIRYENEEAVDDSQLPKDRFSAERLKGVDSTLKIQPAELGDSAVYLCASSSLDRWSSYNEQFFGPGTRLTVL.

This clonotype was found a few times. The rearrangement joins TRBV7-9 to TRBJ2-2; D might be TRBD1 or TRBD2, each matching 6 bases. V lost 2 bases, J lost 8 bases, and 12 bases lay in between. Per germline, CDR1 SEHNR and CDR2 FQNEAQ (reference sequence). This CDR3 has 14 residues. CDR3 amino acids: CASSLIGGPGELFF. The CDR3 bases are TGTGCCAGCAGCTTAATCGGGGGCCCTGGGGAGCTGTTTTTT.

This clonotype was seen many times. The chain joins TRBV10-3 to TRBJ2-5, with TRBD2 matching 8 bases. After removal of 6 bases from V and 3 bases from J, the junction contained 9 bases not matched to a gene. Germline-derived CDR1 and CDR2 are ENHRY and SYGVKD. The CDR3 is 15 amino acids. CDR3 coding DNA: TGTGCCATCAGCCTGGGATTTAGCGGGAAAGAGACCCAGTACTTC. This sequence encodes CAISLGFSGKETQYF.

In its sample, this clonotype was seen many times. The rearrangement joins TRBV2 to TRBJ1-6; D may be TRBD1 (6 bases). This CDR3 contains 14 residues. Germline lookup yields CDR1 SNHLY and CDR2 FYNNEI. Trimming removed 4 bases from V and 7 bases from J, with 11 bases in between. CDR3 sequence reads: CASSVGGRNSPLHF. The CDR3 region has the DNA TGTGCCAGCAGTGTTGGGGGCCGAAATTCACCCCTCCACTTT.

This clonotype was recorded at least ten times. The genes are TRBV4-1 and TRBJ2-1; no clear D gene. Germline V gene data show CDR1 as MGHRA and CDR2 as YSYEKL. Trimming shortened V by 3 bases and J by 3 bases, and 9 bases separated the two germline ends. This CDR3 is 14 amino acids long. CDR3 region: CASSQVTNYNEQFF. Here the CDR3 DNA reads TGCGCCAGCAGCCAGGTTACCAACTACAATGAGCAGTTCTTC.

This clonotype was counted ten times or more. This CDR3 reads CASSHAGTKRDGYTF. The CDR3 bases are TGCGCCAGCAGCCACGCCGGGACCAAGAGGGATGGCTACACCTTC. The rearrangement joins TRBV4-1 to TRBJ1-2, with D perhaps TRBD1 (5 bases). This CDR3 comprises 15 residues. Trimming removed 3 bases at V and 6 bases at J, with 17 bases between. Germline-derived CDR1 and CDR2 are MGHRA and YSYEKL.

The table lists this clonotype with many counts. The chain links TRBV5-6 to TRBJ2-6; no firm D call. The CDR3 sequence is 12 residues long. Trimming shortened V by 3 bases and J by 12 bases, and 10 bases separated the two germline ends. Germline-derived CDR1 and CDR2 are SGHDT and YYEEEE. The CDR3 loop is CASSSSRIVLTF. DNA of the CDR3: TGTGCCAGCAGCTCTTCTAGGATCGTCCTGACTTTC.

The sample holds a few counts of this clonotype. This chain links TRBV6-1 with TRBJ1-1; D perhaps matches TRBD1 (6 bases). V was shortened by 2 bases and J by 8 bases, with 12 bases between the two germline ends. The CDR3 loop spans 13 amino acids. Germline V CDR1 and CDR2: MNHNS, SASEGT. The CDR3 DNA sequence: TGTGCCAGCAGTGAAACGGACAGCCTAGAAGCTTTCTTT. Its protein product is CASSETDSLEAFF.

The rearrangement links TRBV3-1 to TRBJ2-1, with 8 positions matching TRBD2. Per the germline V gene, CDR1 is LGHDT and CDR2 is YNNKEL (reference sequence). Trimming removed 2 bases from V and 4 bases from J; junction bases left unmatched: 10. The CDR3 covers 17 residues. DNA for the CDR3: TGTGCCAGCAGCCAACTTAACAGCGGGAGAGGATACAATGAGCAGTTCTTC. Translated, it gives CASSQLNSGRGYNEQFF.

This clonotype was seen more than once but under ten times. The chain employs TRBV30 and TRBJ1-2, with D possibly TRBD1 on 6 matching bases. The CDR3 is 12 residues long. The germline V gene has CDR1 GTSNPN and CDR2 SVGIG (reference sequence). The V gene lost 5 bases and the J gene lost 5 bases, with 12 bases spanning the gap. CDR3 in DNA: TGTGCCTGGGACAGGACTGATTATGGCTACACCTTC. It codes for CAWDRTDYGYTF.

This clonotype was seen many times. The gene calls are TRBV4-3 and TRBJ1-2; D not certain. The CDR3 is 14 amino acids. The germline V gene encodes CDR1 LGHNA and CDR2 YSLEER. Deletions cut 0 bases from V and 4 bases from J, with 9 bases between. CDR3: CASSQESTSYGYTF. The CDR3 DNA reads TGCGCCAGCAGCCAAGAATCCACTAGCTATGGCTACACCTTC.

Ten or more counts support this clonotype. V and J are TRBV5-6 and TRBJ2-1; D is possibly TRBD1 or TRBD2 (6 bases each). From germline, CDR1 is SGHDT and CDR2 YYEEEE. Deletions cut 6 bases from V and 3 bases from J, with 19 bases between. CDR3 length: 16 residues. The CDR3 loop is CASTRRGTPLYNEQFF. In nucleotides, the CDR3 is TGTGCCAGCACCCGGAGGGGGACCCCGCTCTACAATGAGCAGTTCTTC.

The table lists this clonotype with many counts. CDR3 protein: CASSKDGTAYEQYF. The CDR3 bases are TGTGCCAGCAGCAAGGACGGGACAGCCTACGAGCAGTACTTC. V is TRBV9 and J is TRBJ2-7, with 7 bases identical to TRBD1. The length of the CDR3 is 14 residues. The V segment lost 4 bases and the J segment 2 bases; nucleotides outside the gene matches: 6. CDR1 and CDR2 (germline): SGDLS, YYNGEE.

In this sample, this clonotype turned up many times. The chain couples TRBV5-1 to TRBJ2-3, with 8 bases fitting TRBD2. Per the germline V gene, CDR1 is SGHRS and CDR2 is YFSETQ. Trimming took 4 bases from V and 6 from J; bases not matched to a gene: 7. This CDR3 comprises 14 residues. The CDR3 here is CASSPGTRVDTQYF. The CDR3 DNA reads TGCGCCAGCAGCCCCGGGACTAGGGTGGATACGCAGTATTTT.

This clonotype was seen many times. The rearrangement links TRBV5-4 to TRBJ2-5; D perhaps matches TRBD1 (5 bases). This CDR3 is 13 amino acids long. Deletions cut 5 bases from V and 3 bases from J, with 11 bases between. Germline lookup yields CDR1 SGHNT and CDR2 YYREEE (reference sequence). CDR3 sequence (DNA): TGTGCCAGCAGTAACAGGACCGAAGAGACCCAGTACTTC. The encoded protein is CASSNRTEETQYF.

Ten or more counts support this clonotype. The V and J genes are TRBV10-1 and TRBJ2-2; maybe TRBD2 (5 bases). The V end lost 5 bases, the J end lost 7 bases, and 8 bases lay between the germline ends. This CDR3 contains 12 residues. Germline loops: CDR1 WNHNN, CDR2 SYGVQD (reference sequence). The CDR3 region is CASSWSGGELFF. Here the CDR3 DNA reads TGCGCCAGCAGTTGGAGCGGCGGGGAGCTGTTTTTT.

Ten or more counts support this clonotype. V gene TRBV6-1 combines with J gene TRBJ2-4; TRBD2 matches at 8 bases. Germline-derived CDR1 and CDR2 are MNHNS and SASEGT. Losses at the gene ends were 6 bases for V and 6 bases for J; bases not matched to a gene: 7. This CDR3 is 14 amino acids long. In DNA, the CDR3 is TGTGCCAGCAGCTCCGGACTAGCCGGAAACATTCAGTACTTC. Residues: CASSSGLAGNIQYF.